These 31 T cell receptor beta chains share one sample of origin, sequenced in a study of blood T cells in healthy people across ages. Alongside a J-beta primer mix, a sample-barcoded 5' primer served in a second PCR lasting about 7 to 12 cycles. Via MiXCR, TCRdb re-called the 5' RACE reads, giving one row per CDR3 protein. Of approximately 940,000 distinct CDR3 sequences listed, roughly 48% are singletons. Specimen: blood. These receptors were obtained from a man younger than 45 in good health.

CDR3 in DNA: TGTGCCAGCACCAGGACAGGGGGCGGCACAGATACGCAGTATTTT. Residues: CASTRTGGGTDTQYF. The chain joins TRBV28 to TRBJ2-3, with TRBD1 matching 11 bases. The germline V gene encodes CDR1 MDHEN and CDR2 SYDVKM. Trimming at V came to 7 bases and at J to 1 base, leaving 4 bases not matched to a gene. The CDR3 consists of 15 residues. The full variable domain, rest sourced from reference TRBV28 and TRBJ2-3, is DVKVTQSSRYLVKRTGEKVFLECVQDMDHENMFWYRQDPGLGLRLIYFSYDVKMKEKGDIPEGYSVSREKKERFSLILESASTNQTSMYLCASTRTGGGTDTQYFGPGTRLTVL.

This clonotype was seen just once. The chain uses TRBV5-5 and TRBJ2-7; TRBD2 might be the D (6 bases). V lost 4 bases and J lost 5, with 13 bases in between. The CDR3 covers 13 residues. CDR1 SGHKS and CDR2 YYEKEE come from the germline V gene (reference sequence). The CDR3 nucleotides read TGTGCCAGCAGCCCAAGGGACTTAAACGAGCAGTACTTC. Its translation is CASSPRDLNEQYF.

The rearrangement links TRBV24-1 to TRBJ1-2; no definite D call. Between the trimmed V and J ends, which lost 3 bases and 0 bases, there was a span of 7 bases. This CDR3 spans 14 amino acids. CDR1 and CDR2 from the germline V gene are KGHDR and SFDVKD. The chain's CDR3 is CATSDEKSNYGYTF. CDR3 DNA: TGTGCCACCAGTGATGAGAAGTCTAACTATGGCTACACCTTC.

Only a few counts were recorded for this clonotype. The chain couples TRBV14 to TRBJ1-1; D unclear. The V end lost 0 bases, the J end lost 1 base, and 9 bases lay between the germline ends. From germline, CDR1 is SGHDN and CDR2 FVKESK. The CDR3 length is 15 residues. CDR3 DNA: TGTGCCAGCAGCCAAGACGCCCAGCAGAACACTGAAGCTTTCTTT. It is translated as CASSQDAQQNTEAFF.

The chain uses TRBV29-1 and TRBJ2-3; D may match TRBD1 or TRBD2 (7 bases each). The CDR3 is made up of 13 amino acids. Germline V gives CDR1 SQVTM, CDR2 ANQGSEA. The V and J ends lost 5 bases and 1 base respectively, with 10 bases between them. The CDR3, as DNA: TGCAGCGTTCAGGGGGGGGGCACAGATACGCAGTATTTT. This gives the protein CSVQGGGTDTQYF.

The chain is built from TRBV6-5 and TRBJ2-7, with 8 nucleotides matching TRBD1. Germline loops: CDR1 MNHEY, CDR2 SVGAGI. The ends lost 2 bases at V and 0 bases at J; junction bases unmatched: 12. The CDR3 contains 18 residues. CDR3 bases: TGTGCCAGCAGTTACCTCCTTCCTGGGACAGGCCCCTCCTACGAGCAGTACTTC. Amino acids: CASSYLLPGTGPSYEQYF.

The chain uses TRBV7-9 and TRBJ2-3; 11 bases are a match to TRBD1. Germline CDR1 SEHNR, CDR2 FQNEAQ (reference sequence). The junction had 11 bases not matched to a gene; V was cut back by 6 bases and J by 0 bases. The CDR3 runs 18 residues. The CDR3 region is CASSPGTGGFSSTDTQYF. The CDR3, as DNA: TGTGCCAGCAGTCCAGGGACAGGGGGTTTCTCTAGCACAGATACGCAGTATTTT.

This clonotype was seen only a few times. The chain is built from TRBV6-5 and TRBJ1-2, with a weak D call TRBD1 (6 bases). The length of the CDR3 is 17 residues. V was trimmed by 1 base and J by 5 bases, leaving 20 bases between them. Germline V gene data show CDR1 as MNHEY and CDR2 as SVGAGI. The CDR3 sequence is CASSYLIPRGTWYGYTF. The CDR3 DNA follows: TGTGCCAGCAGTTACTTAATCCCCAGGGGCACGTGGTATGGCTACACCTTC.

The V and J genes are TRBV29-1 and TRBJ1-2; no clear D gene. Germline CDR1 is SQVTM and CDR2 is ANQGSEA. The CDR3 contains 11 residues. V was cut by 8 bases and J by 4 bases, with 11 bases left in between. The CDR3 sequence is CSSAPLYGYTF. In DNA form, the CDR3 reads TGCAGCTCGGCTCCCCTCTATGGCTACACCTTC. The full variable domain, its missing parts supplied by reference TRBV29-1 and TRBJ1-2, is SAVISQKPSRDICQRGTSLTIQCQVDSQVTMMFWYRQQPGQSLTLIATANQGSEATYESGFVIDKFPISRPNLTFSTLTVSNMSPEDSSIYLCSSAPLYGYTFGSGTRLTVV.

The chain carries TRBV3-1 and TRBJ1-6; a weak D match, TRBD1 (6 bases). This CDR3 has 16 amino acids. V was trimmed by 4 bases and J by 8 bases, leaving 18 bases between them. Germline V gene data show CDR1 as LGHDT and CDR2 as YNNKEL (reference sequence). In DNA form, the CDR3 reads TGTGCCAGCAGCCTTTTGGGGGGCCAAATCGATTCACCCCTCCACTTT. Residues: CASSLLGGQIDSPLHF.

V and J are TRBV5-1 and TRBJ2-7; 7 positions agree with TRBD1. This CDR3 comprises 11 residues. V lost 1 base and J lost 12; bases outside the gene matches: 4. Germline loops: CDR1 SGHRS, CDR2 YFSETQ. As DNA, the CDR3 is TGCGCCAGCAGCTTGATCAGGGGGTCGTACTTC. Amino acid sequence: CASSLIRGSYF.

The chain joins TRBV20-1 to TRBJ2-2; unclear D gene. This CDR3 comprises 13 residues. V was cut by 0 bases and J by 5 bases, with 7 bases left in between. Germline CDR1 and CDR2: DFQATT and SNEGSKA (reference sequence). The CDR3 DNA reads TGCAGTGCTAGAGATTCTGGTACCGGGGAGCTGTTTTTT. Its translation: CSARDSGTGELFF.

The chain is built from TRBV2 and TRBJ2-1, with D possibly TRBD2 on 6 matching bases. Trimming removed 7 bases from V and 6 bases from J, with 16 bases in between. The CDR3 covers 14 residues. CDR1 SNHLY and CDR2 FYNNEI come from the germline V gene. In nucleotides, the CDR3 is TGTGCCAGCATATTGGACACCGGGGGCAATGAGCAGTTCTTC. This codes for CASILDTGGNEQFF.

This clonotype has more than one count but fewer than ten. This chain connects TRBV2 to TRBJ2-5, with a weak D call TRBD2 (7 bases). V was cut by 8 bases and J by 3 bases, with 19 bases left in between. The CDR3 runs 15 residues. Germline-derived CDR1 and CDR2 are SNHLY and FYNNEI. CDR3 residues: CASRVGGGIKETQYF. Written as DNA, the CDR3 is TGTGCCAGCCGCGTGGGAGGGGGGATTAAAGAGACCCAGTACTTC.

This chain uses TRBV10-2 with TRBJ2-3; D uncertain. Germline V gene data show CDR1 as WSHSY and CDR2 as SAAADI. The V end was cut by 8 bases, the J end by 3 bases, with 18 bases between. The CDR3 covers 15 residues. CDR3 nucleotides: TGCGCCAGCCGTCAAGGAACGGGTGCTACAGATACGCAGTATTTT. Translating it yields CASRQGTGATDTQYF.

This rearrangement joins TRBV11-2 to TRBJ2-1; D possibly corresponds to TRBD1 (6 bases). Germline CDR1 SGHAT, CDR2 FQNNGV. Trimming took off 5 bases at V and 2 bases at J, with 13 bases between the two ends. The CDR3 runs to 15 residues. The CDR3 DNA is TGTGCCAGCAGCGACACAGGGTATCCCTACAATGAGCAGTTCTTC. Protein product: CASSDTGYPYNEQFF.

As to this clonotype: One junction end disagrees with the germline gene, perhaps due to a read error. V and J are TRBV28 and TRBJ2-5; 10 nucleotides line up with TRBD2. The CDR3 is 15 amino acids. Per germline, CDR1 MDHEN and CDR2 SYDVKM. CDR3 amino acids: CASSFSGGVYNEQHF. DNA for the CDR3: TGTGCCAGCAGTTTCAGCGGGGGGGTCTACAATGAGCAGCACTTC.

This clonotype has a single count. The chain couples TRBV29-1 to TRBJ2-7; the D is unclear. Looked up from germline, CDR1 is SQVTM and CDR2 is ANQGSEA. V was trimmed by 4 bases and J by 3 bases, leaving 7 bases between them. There are 11 residues in the CDR3. The CDR3: CSVVLGYEQYF. As DNA, the CDR3 is TGCAGCGTTGTCCTGGGCTACGAGCAGTACTTC.

This clonotype was detected only a few times. This chain joins TRBV7-2 and TRBJ2-7; TRBD2 agrees at 7 bases. Germline assignment: CDR1 SGHTA and CDR2 FQGNSA. V dropped 5 bases and J dropped 0; count of bases not matched to a gene: 10. This CDR3 region has 16 residues. CDR3 sequence: CASSQREGFSSYEQYF. The DNA of the CDR3 is TGTGCCAGCAGCCAGAGGGAGGGGTTTAGCTCCTACGAGCAGTACTTC. The full variable domain, completed using reference TRBV7-2 and TRBJ2-7, is GAGVSQSPSNKVTEKGKDVELRCDPISGHTALYWYRQSLGQGLEFLIYFQGNSAPDKSGLPSDRFSAERTGGSVSTLTIQRTQQEDSAVYLCASSQREGFSSYEQYFGPGTRLTVT.

V and J are TRBV29-1 and TRBJ2-1; 7 bases are shared with TRBD1. The germline V gene encodes CDR1 SQVTM and CDR2 ANQGSEA. CDR3 size: 17 residues. V lost 7 bases and J lost 0; bases outside the gene matches: 15. The CDR3 sequence: CSAASQGPHHSYNEQFF. DNA for the CDR3: TGCAGCGCCGCGTCACAGGGGCCCCACCACTCCTACAATGAGCAGTTCTTC.

The chain is built from TRBV6-2 or TRBV6-3 and TRBJ2-7, with a possible D match to TRBD2 (7 bases). The length of the CDR3 is 13 residues. The germline V and J ends were trimmed by 10 bases and 3 bases, with 16 bases remaining between them. CDR1 and CDR2 from the germline V gene are MNHEY and SVGEGT. The CDR3 bases are TGTGCCATCGACTCGGGGGGCCGCTACGAGCAGTACTTC. Protein: CAIDSGGRYEQYF.

This clonotype was picked up a small number of times. The chain uses TRBV18 and TRBJ2-7; D ambiguous. Per germline, CDR1 KGHSH and CDR2 LQKENI. The CDR3 is made up of 14 amino acids. V dropped 3 bases and J dropped 2 bases, with 11 bases sitting between them. CDR3 nucleotide sequence: TGTGCCAGCTCACCGGATGTGGGCCCCTACGAGCAGTACTTC. It is translated as CASSPDVGPYEQYF. The full variable domain, rest sourced from reference TRBV18 and TRBJ2-7, is NAGVMQNPRHLVRRRGQEARLRCSPMKGHSHVYWYRQLPEEGLKFMVYLQKENIIDESGMPKERFSAEFPKEGPSILRIQQVVRGDSAAYFCASSPDVGPYEQYFGPGTRLTVT.

CDR3 protein: CSAAGGIRTDTQYF. The CDR3 region has the DNA TGCAGTGCTGCGGGGGGAATACGCACAGATACGCAGTATTTT. This sequence joins TRBV20-1 and TRBJ2-3, with 8 bases lining up with TRBD2. The junction had 5 bases not matched to a gene; V was cut back by 5 bases and J by 1 base. The V gene's germline CDR1 is DFQATT and CDR2 SNEGSKA (reference sequence). There are 14 residues in the CDR3.

This clonotype was seen more than once but under ten times. J is TRBJ2-1 and V is TRBV7-2; D unclear. V lost 3 bases, J lost 2 bases, and 8 bases lay in between. The CDR3 loop spans 14 amino acids. CDR1 is SGHTA and CDR2 is FQGNSA in the germline V gene. The CDR3 nucleotides read TGTGCCAGCAGCTTTGACCACACCTACAATGAGCAGTTCTTC. It translates to CASSFDHTYNEQFF.

The chain is built from TRBV7-2 and TRBJ2-5; 8 bases align to TRBD1. The J call may be incorrect, as the DNA end agrees better with TRBJ2-7. The CDR3 totals 16 residues. Germline V lookup: CDR1 SGHTA, CDR2 FQGNSA. CDR3 DNA: TGTGCCAGCACCCTAGCATGGACAGGGCACACCTACGAGCAGTACTTC. It is translated as CASTLAWTGHTYEQYF.

This clonotype was detected only a few times. The chain joins TRBV12-3 or TRBV12-4 to TRBJ1-1; TRBD1 is a possible D gene (6 bases). V shed 7 bases and J shed 4 bases, with 16 bases lying between them. The CDR3 consists of 14 residues. For the CDR3, the DNA is TGTGCCAGCACCCTGGGGGGCTCGTTCACTGAAGCTTTCTTT. This codes for CASTLGGSFTEAFF.

For this clonotype: A junction end diverges from the germline sequence, so it may reflect a read error. The chain recombines TRBV9 with TRBJ2-3; a possible D gene is TRBD2 (6 bases). The CDR3 consists of 15 residues. The germline CDR1 and CDR2 sequences are SGDLS and YYNGEE. CDR3 DNA sequence: TGTGCCAGCAGCATTTTAGCGGTACACACAGATACGCGGTATTTT. Its translation is CASSILAVHTDTRYF.

V and J are TRBV24-1 and TRBJ1-4; D might be TRBD1 (5 bases). Germline CDR1 reads KGHDR; CDR2 reads SFDVKD. The CDR3 runs 15 residues. V was pared by 4 bases and J by 3 bases, with 11 bases between. DNA of the CDR3: TGTGCCACCAGTGAATCGGGACTTTCTAATGAAAAACTGTTTTTT. Its translation is CATSESGLSNEKLFF.

On this clonotype itself: A read error may account for a junction end that differs from germline. This chain joins TRBV6-2 or TRBV6-3 and TRBJ2-1; maybe TRBD2 (5 bases). The germline gives CDR1 MNHEY, CDR2 SVGEGT. The CDR3 has 15 residues. The DNA of the CDR3 is TGTACCAGCAGTCCCTTGGAGCGGCGGTCCGATGAGCAGTTCTTC. Protein sequence: CTSSPLERRSDEQFF.

The gene calls are TRBV25-1 and TRBJ1-5; no definite D call. V lost 7 bases to trimming and J lost 4 bases, with 14 bases between them. There are 14 residues in the CDR3. Germline loops: CDR1 MGHDK, CDR2 SYGVNS. The CDR3 DNA reads as TGTGCCAGCACCCCCAGCGGGCGGAATCAGCCCCAGCATTTT. Protein: CASTPSGRNQPQHF.

The V call is TRBV20-1, the J call TRBJ2-1; 9 nucleotides line up with TRBD2. J was trimmed by 4 bases and V by 2 bases; bases with no gene match: 6. The CDR3 extends over 15 amino acids. Germline V gene sequence: CDR1 DFQATT, CDR2 SNEGSKA (reference sequence). The CDR3 DNA reads as TGCAGTGCTAGACGCCCAGCGGGGGGTTACAATGAGCAGTTCTTC. This codes for CSARRPAGGYNEQFF.